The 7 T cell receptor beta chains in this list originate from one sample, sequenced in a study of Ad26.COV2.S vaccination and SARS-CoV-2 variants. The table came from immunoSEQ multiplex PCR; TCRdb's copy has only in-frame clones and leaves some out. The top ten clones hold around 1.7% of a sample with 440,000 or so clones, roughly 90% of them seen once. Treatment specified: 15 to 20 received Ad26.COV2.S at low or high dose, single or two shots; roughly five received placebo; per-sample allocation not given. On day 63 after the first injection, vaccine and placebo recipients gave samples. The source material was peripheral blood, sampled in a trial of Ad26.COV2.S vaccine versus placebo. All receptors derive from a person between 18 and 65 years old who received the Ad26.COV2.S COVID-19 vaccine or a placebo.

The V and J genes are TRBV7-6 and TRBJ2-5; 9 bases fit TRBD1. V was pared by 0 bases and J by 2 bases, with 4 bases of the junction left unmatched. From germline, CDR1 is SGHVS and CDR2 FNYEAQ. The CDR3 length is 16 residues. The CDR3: CASSLAPTGGQETQYF. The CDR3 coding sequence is TGTGCCAGCAGCTTAGCCCCGACAGGGGGACAAGAGACCCAGTACTTC.

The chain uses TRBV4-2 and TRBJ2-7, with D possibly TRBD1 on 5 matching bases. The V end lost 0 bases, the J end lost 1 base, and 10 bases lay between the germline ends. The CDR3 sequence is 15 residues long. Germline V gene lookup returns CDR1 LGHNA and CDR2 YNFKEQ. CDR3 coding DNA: TGTGCCAGCAGCCAAGAGGCAGGGTCGTCCTACGAGCAGTACTTC. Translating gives CASSQEAGSSYEQYF.

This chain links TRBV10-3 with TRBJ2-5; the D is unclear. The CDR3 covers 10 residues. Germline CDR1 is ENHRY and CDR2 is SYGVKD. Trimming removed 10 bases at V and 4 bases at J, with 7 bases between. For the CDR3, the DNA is TGTGCCACCCAAAGAGAGACCCAGTACTTC. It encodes CATQRETQYF.

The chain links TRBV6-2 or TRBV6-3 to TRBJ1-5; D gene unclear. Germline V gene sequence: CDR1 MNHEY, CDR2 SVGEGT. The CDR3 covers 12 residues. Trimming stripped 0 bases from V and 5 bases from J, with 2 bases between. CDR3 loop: CASSYSDQPQHF. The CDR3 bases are TGTGCCAGCAGTTACTCGGATCAGCCCCAGCATTTT.

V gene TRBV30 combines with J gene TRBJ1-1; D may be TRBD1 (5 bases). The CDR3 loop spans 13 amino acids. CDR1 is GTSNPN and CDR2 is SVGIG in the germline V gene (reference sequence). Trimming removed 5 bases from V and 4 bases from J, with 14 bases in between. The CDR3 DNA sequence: TGTGCCTGGGCAAGGGGAAGCGTCACTGAAGCTTTCTTT. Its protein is CAWARGSVTEAFF.

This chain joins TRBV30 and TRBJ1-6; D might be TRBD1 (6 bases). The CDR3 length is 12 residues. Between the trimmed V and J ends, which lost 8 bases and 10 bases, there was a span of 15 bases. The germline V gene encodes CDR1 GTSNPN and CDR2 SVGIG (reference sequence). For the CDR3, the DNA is TGTGCCGGTCGGACAGTGGCCTCACCCCTCCACTTT. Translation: CAGRTVASPLHF.

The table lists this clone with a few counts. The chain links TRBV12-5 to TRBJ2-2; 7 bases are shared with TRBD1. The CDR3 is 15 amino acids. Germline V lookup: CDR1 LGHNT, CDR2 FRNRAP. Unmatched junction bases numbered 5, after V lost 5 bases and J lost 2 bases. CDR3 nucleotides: TGTGCTAGTGGTCCGGACAGGCCCAACACCGGGGAGCTGTTTTTT. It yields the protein CASGPDRPNTGELFF.